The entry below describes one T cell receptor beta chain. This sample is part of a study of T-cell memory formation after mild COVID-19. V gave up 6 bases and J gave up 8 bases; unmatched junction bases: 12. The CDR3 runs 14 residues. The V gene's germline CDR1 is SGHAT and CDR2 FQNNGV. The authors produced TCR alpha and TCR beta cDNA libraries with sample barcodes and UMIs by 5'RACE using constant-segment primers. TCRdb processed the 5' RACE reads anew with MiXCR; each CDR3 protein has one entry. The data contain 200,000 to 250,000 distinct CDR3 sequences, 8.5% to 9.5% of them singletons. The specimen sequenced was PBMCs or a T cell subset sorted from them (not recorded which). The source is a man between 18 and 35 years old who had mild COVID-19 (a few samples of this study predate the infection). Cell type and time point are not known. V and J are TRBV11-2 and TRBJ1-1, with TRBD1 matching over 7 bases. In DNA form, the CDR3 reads TGTGCCAGCAGTGCAGGGCGTTCAGGGGGAGAAGCTTTCTTT. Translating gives CASSAGRSGGEAFF.